This TCR beta chain was documented in a study of blood T cell repertoires in COVID-19. Looking at the study overall: Samples of COVID-19 (acute and convalescent) were obtained from the United States, Italy and Spain. T cells, B-cell-depleted T cells, or PBMCs provided the cDNA or gDNA that served as material.

Methods used by the authors: Researchers report that nucleated cell counts were estimated from reference gene primer amplification. Sequencing was performed with immunoSEQ multiplex PCR; in TCRdb, only in-frame clones are kept and a portion is missing. For V, J and clone size, that table is used; D and trimming come from the DNA. The sample has around 270,000 clones; 80% to 90% are singletons. The CDR3 spans 14 residues. Germline lookup yields CDR1 LNHDA and CDR2 SQIVND (reference sequence). V was clipped by 5 bases and J by 8 bases; unmatched bases: 6. V is TRBV19 and J is TRBJ1-4; 9 bases agree with TRBD1. The clonotype comes from a man aged 25-45 years with active or convalescent COVID-19. The sequencing input was peripheral blood. In DNA, the CDR3 is TGTGCCAGTAGTCCGCAAGGGACAGGGGAAAAACTGTTTTTT. It translates to CASSPQGTGEKLFF. The complete variable domain, with remaining parts taken from reference TRBV19 and TRBJ1-4, reads DGGITQSPKYLFRKEGQNVTLSCEQNLNHDAMYWYRQDPGQGLRLIYYSQIVNDFQKGDIAEGYSVSREKKESFPLTVTSAQKNPTAFYLCASSPQGTGEKLFFGSGTQLSVL.